What follows describes a single T cell receptor beta chain. The germline CDR1 and CDR2 sequences are MNHNY and SVGAGI (reference sequence). CDR3 length equals 14 residues. V was shortened by 5 bases and J by 7 bases, with 17 bases between the two germline ends. This sample is part of a study of blood T cell repertoires in COVID-19. Study-level background: Both acute and convalescent COVID-19 samples were obtained from the United States, Italy and Spain. Sources were T cells, B-cell-depleted T cells, or PBMCs; the material itself was cDNA or gDNA.

Per the authors' pipeline: Estimation of nucleated cell counts was performed using reference gene primer amplification. Only in-frame clones appear in the TCRdb table, and some are missing; sequencing was by immunoSEQ multiplex PCR. That table supplies the V and J calls and clone size; D and trimming were determined from the DNA. The table lists 100,000 or so clones, around 80% of them singletons, with over 3.5% in the top ten. The chain joins TRBV6-6 to TRBJ1-1; no definite D call. The sample was peripheral blood. The receptor was isolated from a man between 60 and 70 years old with acute or convalescent COVID-19. The CDR3 loop is CASSDTLRMGEAFF. The DNA of the CDR3 is TGTGCCAGCAGTGACACACTCAGAATGGGTGAAGCTTTCTTT.